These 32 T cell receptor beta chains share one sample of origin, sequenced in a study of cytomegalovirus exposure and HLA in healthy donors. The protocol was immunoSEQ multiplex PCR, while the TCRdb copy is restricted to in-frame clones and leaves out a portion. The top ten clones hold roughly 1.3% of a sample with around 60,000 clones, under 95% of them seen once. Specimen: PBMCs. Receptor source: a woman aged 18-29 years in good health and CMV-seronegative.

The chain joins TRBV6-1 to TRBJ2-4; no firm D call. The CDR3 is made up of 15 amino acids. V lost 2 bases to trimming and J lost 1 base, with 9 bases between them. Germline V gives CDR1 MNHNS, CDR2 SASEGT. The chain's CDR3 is CASSESSVAKNIQYF. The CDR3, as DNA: TGTGCCAGCAGTGAATCGAGTGTGGCCAAAAACATTCAGTACTTC.

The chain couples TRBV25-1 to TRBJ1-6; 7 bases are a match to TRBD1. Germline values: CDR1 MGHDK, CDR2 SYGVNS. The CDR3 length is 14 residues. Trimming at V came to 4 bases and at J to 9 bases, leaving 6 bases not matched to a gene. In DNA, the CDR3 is TGTGCCAGCAGTGGACAGGGAGGAAGTTCACCCCTCCACTTT. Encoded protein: CASSGQGGSSPLHF.

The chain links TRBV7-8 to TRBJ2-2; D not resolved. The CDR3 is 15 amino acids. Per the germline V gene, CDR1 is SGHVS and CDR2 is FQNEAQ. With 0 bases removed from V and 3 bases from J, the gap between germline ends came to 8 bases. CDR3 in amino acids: CASSLARSYTGELFF. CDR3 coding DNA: TGTGCCAGCAGCTTAGCCCGGTCGTACACCGGGGAGCTGTTTTTT.

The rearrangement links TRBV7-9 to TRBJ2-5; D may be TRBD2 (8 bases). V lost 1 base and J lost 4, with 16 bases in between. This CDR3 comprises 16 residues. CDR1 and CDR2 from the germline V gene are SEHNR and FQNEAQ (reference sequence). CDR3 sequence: CASSLVAGQRGETQYF. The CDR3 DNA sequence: TGTGCCAGCAGCTTAGTAGCGGGACAGCGGGGAGAGACCCAGTACTTC.

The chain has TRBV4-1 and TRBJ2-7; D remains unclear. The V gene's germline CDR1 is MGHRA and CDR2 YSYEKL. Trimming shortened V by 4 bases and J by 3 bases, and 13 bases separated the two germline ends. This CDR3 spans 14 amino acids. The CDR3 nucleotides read TGCGCCAGCAGCCGCGACTCATGGAACTACGAGCAGTACTTC. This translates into CASSRDSWNYEQYF.

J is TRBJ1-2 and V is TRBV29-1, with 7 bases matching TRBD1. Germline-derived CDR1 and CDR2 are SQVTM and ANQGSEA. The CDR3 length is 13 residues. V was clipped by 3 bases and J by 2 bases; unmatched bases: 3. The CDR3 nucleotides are TGCAGCGTTGATCCGGACAGGAACTATGGCTACACCTTC. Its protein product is CSVDPDRNYGYTF.

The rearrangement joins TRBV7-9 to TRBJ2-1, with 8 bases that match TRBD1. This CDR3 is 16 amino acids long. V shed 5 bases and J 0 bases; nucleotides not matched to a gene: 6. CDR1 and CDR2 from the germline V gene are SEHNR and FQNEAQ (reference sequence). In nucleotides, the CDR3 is TGTGCCAGCAGCGACCCAGGGGGCAGCTCCTACAATGAGCAGTTCTTC. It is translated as CASSDPGGSSYNEQFF.

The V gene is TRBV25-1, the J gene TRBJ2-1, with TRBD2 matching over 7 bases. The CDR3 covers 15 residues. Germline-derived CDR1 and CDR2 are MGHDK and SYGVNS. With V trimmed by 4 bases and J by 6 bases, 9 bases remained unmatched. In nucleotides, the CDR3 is TGTGCCAGCAGTGCTAGCGGCCCCTATCCCAATGAGCAGTTCTTC. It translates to CASSASGPYPNEQFF.

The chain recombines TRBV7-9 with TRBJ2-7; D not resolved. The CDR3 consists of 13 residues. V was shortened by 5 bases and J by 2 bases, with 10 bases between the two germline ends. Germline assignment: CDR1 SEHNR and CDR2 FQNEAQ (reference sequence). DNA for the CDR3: TGTGCCAGCAGCCGGCAAGAGGCCTACGAGCAGTACTTC. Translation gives CASSRQEAYEQYF.

CDR3 residues: CASSKGGLGGYTF. The CDR3 DNA sequence: TGTGCCAGCAGCAAAGGGGGGCTGGGAGGCTACACCTTC. J is TRBJ1-2 and V is TRBV21-1; TRBD1 reflects the table's D call only, with no check against the DNA. TRBV21-1 is recorded as a pseudogene. CDR3 length: 13 amino acids.

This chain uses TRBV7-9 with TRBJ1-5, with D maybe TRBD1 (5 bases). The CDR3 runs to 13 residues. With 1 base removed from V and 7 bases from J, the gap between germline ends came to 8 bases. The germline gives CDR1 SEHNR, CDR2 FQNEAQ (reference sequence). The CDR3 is CASSLGRDQPQHF. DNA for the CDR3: TGTGCCAGCAGCTTAGGGAGGGACCAGCCCCAGCATTTT. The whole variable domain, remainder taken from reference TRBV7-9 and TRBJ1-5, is DTGVSQNPRHKITKRGQNVTFRCDPISEHNRLYWYRQTLGQGPEFLTYFQNEAQLEKSRLLSDRFSAERPKGSFSTLEIQRTEQGDSAMYLCASSLGRDQPQHFGDGTRLSIL.

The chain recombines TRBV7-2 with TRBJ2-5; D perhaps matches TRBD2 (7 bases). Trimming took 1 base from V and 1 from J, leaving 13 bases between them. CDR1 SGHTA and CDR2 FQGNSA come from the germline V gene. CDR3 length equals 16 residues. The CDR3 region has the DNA TGTGCCAGCAGCTTAGTTGGGGGGGGCACCCAAGAGACCCAGTACTTC. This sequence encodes CASSLVGGGTQETQYF.

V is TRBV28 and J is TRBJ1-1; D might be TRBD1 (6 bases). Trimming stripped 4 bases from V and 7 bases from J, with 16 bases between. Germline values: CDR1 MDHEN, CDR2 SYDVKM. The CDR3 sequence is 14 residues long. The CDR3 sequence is CASSSPGQFNEAFF. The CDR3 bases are TGTGCCAGCAGTTCCCCTGGACAGTTTAATGAAGCTTTCTTT.

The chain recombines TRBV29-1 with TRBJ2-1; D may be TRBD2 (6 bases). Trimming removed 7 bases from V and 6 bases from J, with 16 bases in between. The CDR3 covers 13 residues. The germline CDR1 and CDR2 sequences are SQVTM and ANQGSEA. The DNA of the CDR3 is TGCAGCGCCGCGGGGACCCTCTTCAATGAGCAGTTCTTC. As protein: CSAAGTLFNEQFF.

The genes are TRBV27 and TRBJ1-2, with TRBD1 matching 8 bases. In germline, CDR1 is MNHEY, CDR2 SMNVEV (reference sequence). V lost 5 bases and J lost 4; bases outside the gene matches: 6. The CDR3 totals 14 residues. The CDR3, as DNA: TGTGCCAGCAGTGACCCAGGGGGCGCCTATGGCTACACCTTC. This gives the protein CASSDPGGAYGYTF.

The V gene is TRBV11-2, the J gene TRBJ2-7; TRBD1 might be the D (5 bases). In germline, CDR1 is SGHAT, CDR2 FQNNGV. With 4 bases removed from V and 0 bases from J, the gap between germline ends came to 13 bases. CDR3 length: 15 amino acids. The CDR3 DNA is TGTGCCAGCAGCTCCGGACGGACACCCTCCTACGAGCAGTACTTC. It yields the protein CASSSGRTPSYEQYF. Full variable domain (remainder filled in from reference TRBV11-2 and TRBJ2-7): EAGVAQSPRYKIIEKRQSVAFWCNPISGHATLYWYQQILGQGPKLLIQFQNNGVVDDSQLPKDRFSAERLKGVDSTLKIQPAKLEDSAVYLCASSSGRTPSYEQYFGPGTRLTVT.

Here the CDR3 reads CASSPADKYEQYF. For the CDR3, the DNA is TGTGCCAGCAGCCCCGCCGACAAATACGAGCAGTACTTC. The V and J genes are TRBV7-9 and TRBJ2-7; no clear D gene. Looked up from germline, CDR1 is SEHNR and CDR2 is FQNEAQ (reference sequence). This CDR3 contains 13 residues. The V and J ends lost 5 bases and 4 bases respectively, with 12 bases between them.

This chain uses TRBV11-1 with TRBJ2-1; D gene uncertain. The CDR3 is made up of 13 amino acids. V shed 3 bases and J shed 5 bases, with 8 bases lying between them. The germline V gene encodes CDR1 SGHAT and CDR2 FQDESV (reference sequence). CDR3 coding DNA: TGTGCCAGCAGCTTCGAGTCCAACAATGAGCAGTTCTTC. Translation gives CASSFESNNEQFF.

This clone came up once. Here the CDR3 DNA reads TGTGCCAGCAGCTTAGCGGAGACCCAGTACTTC. Its translation: CASSLAETQYF. The chain uses TRBV11-3 and TRBJ2-5; no clear D gene. The CDR3 runs 11 residues. The V end lost 1 base, the J end lost 5 bases, and 2 bases lay between the germline ends. Germline V CDR1 and CDR2: SGHNT, YENEEA.

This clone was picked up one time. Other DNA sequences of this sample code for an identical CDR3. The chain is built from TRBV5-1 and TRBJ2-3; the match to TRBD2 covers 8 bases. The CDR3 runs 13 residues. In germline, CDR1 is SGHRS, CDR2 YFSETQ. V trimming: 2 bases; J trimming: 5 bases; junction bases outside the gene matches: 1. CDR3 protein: CASSLAGEDTQYF. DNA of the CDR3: TGCGCCAGCAGCTTAGCGGGAGAAGATACGCAGTATTTT.

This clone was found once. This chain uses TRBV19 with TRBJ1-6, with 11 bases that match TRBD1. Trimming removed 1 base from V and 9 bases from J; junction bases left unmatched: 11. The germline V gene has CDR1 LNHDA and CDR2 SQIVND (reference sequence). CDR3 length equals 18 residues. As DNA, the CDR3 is TGTGCCAGTAGTATAGGCGGCGGGACAGGGGGATTCGTTTCACCCCTCCACTTT. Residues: CASSIGGGTGGFVSPLHF.

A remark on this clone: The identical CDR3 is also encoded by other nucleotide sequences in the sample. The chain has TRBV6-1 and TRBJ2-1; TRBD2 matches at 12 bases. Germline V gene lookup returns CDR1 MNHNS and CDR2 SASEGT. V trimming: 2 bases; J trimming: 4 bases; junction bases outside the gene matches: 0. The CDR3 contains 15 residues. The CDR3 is CASSELAGGYNEQFF. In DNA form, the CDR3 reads TGTGCCAGCAGTGAACTAGCGGGGGGGTACAATGAGCAGTTCTTC.

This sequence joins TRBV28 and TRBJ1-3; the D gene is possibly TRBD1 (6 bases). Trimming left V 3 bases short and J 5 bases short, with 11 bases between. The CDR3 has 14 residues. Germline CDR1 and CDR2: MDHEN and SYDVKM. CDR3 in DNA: TGTGCCAGCAGTTTTCGGGGGGCGAGAAACACCATATATTTT. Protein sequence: CASSFRGARNTIYF.

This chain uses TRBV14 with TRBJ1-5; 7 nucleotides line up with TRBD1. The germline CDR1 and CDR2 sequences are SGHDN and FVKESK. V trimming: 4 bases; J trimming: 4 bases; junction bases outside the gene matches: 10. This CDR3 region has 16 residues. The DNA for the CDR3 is TGTGCCAGCAGCCGACTCCGGGACAGAAGTAATCAGCCCCAGCATTTT. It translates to CASSRLRDRSNQPQHF.

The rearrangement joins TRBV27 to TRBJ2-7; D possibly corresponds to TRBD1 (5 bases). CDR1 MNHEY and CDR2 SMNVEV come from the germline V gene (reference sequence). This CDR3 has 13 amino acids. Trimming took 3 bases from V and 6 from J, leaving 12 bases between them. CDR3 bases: TGTGCCAGCAGTTTCCGACGTGGGGCCGAGCAGTACTTC. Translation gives CASSFRRGAEQYF.

This CDR3 is CASSTGGTDTQYF. DNA for the CDR3: TGTGCCAGCAGTACAGGGGGCACAGATACGCAGTATTTT. The chain combines TRBV6-1 with TRBJ2-3, with TRBD1 identical over 7 bases. The CDR3 is made up of 13 amino acids. From germline, CDR1 is MNHNS and CDR2 SASEGT. The J segment lost 1 base and the V segment lost 5 bases, leaving 0 bases of the junction unmatched.

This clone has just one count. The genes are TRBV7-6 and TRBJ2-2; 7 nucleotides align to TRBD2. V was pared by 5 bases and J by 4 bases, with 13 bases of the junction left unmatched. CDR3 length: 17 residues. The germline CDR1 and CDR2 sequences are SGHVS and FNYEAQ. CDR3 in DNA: TGTGCCAGCAGCAGCCGTACCGGACTAGTTGGCACCGGGGAGCTGTTTTTT. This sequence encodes CASSSRTGLVGTGELFF.

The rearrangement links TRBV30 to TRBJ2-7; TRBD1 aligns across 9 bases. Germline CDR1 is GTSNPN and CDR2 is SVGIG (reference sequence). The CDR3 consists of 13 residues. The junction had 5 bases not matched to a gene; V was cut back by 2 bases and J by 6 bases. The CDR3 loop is CAWSLQGAGEQYF. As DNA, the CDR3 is TGTGCCTGGAGTTTACAGGGGGCTGGCGAGCAGTACTTC.

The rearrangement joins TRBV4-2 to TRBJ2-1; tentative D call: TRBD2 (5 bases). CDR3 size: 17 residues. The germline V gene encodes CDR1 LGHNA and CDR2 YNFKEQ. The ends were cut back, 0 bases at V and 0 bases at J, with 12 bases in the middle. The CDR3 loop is CASSQDGSGSSYNEQFF. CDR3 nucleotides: TGTGCCAGCAGCCAAGATGGAAGCGGCAGCTCCTACAATGAGCAGTTCTTC.

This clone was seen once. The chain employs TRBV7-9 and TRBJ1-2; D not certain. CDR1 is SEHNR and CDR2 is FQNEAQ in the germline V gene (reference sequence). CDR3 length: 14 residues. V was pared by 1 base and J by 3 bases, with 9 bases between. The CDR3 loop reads CASSLVESYYGYTF. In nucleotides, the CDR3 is TGTGCCAGCAGCTTAGTTGAGTCTTACTATGGCTACACCTTC.

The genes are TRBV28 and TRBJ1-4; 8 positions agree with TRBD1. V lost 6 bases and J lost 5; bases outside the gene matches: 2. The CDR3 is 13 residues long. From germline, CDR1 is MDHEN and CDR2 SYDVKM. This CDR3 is CASRDRENEKLFF. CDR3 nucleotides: TGTGCCAGCAGGGACAGGGAGAATGAAAAACTGTTTTTT.

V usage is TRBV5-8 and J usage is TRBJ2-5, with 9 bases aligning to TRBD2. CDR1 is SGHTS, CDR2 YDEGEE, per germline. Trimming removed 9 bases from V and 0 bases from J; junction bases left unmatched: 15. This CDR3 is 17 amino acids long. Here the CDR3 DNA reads TGTGCCACCACAAATGGTCCTAGCGGGACTTACCAAGAGACCCAGTACTTC. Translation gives CATTNGPSGTYQETQYF.